Shown below are 3 T cell receptor beta chains from a single sample sequenced in a study of breast tumors, draining lymph nodes, adjacent tissues. Breast cancer patients provided tissue from their axillary draining lymph nodes. TCRdb reanalysed the multiplex PCR reads using MiXCR and keeps one entry per CDR3 protein. The sample consists of around 110,000 distinct CDR3 sequences, roughly 33% of them appearing once. Input material: axillary lymph node tissue. The receptors were gathered from a female donor with breast cancer. Some clones in this sample may be carry-over from other donors' samples.

The chain couples TRBV20-1 to TRBJ1-4; the D gene is possibly TRBD1 (5 bases). CDR3 length: 14 amino acids. Trimming took 3 bases from V and 8 from J, leaving 16 bases between them. Germline-derived CDR1 and CDR2 are DFQATT and SNEGSKA (reference sequence). Written as DNA, the CDR3 is TGCAGTGCTAGTCAAGTCGGGGGGACGGAAAAACTGTTTTTT. Translation gives CSASQVGGTEKLFF.

At least ten counts were recorded for this clonotype. This chain joins TRBV4-2 and TRBJ2-1; D might be TRBD1 or TRBD2, each matching 5 bases. This CDR3 is 15 amino acids long. Per germline, CDR1 LGHNA and CDR2 YNFKEQ. V dropped 2 bases and J dropped 0 bases, with 8 bases sitting between them. The CDR3 nucleotides read TGTGCCAGCAGCCAACCAGGGAGCTCCTACAATGAGCAGTTCTTC. Residues: CASSQPGSSYNEQFF.

This clonotype was observed many times. This chain connects TRBV6-1 to TRBJ2-7; D not certain. CDR1 is MNHNS, CDR2 SASEGT, per germline. The CDR3 loop spans 13 amino acids. Trimming removed 8 bases from V and 3 bases from J, with 14 bases in between. This CDR3 is CASSRLGFYEQYF. For the CDR3, the DNA is TGTGCCAGCTCCCGCCTAGGTTTCTACGAGCAGTACTTC.